This T cell receptor beta chain was obtained from a study of blood T cell repertoires in COVID-19 (dated by TCRdb to about 2020). Some background on the complete study: Samples covering the acute and convalescent phases of COVID-19 were provided by collaborators in the United States, Italy and Spain. The sample metadata nearly always contained a de-identified subject ID, COVID-19 status, age in years and sex. Samples were obtained from the ongoing ImmuneRACE study (first 160 participants) and from 1,254 subjects provided by 6 global collaborators. Deeply sampled blood TCRbeta repertoires from subjects exposed to, actively infected with, or recovered from COVID-19 were included in the dataset. The repertoires were made available in a free public database intended to serve as a resource for research on the immune response to SARS-CoV-2. Where available, HLA class I and class II types were obtained from metadata supplied by the sample provider rather than from assay-based typing. The material from the prospective study consisted of cDNA or gDNA derived from T cells, B-cell-depleted T cells, or PBMCs. Broad study findings and their caveats: How much clinical and demographic metadata was included differed by source and by participant, and the metadata was provided uncurated.

Counted from cysteine to phenylalanine, this CDR3 has 13 amino acids. Kept here is only the CDR3 DNA, which spans 39 bases and is read in frame from base 1. Based on the germline V gene, the CDR1 and CDR2 sequences are MNHEY and SVGAGI. Here V drops 4 bases and J drops 7 bases, and the junction holds 6 bases not matched to any gene. Points on this clone: Its antigen remains unidentified. Within one base of it there is no much larger clone, and no base qualities were kept.

TCRbeta CDR3 regions were amplified from genomic DNA by means of the immunoSEQ Assay, a bias-controlled multiplex PCR. Per the authors' processing: Nucleated cell counts per sample were estimated from amplification of reference gene primers within the assay. To quantify the absolute abundance of each unique TCRbeta CDR3 rearrangement, sequence reads were collapsed and filtered. Productive Simpson clonality was computed per sample as the square root of Simpson's diversity index over productive rearrangements. What TCRdb holds here is the immuneACCESS table cut down to in-frame rearrangements. Part of the clones is not present; checked against another copy, under half of the missing clones reflect an unresolved V gene, and the others are unexplained. V, J and clone size derive from that table, while D and trimming were established from the DNA sequence. The table for this sample lists approximately 140,000 clones; about 88% of them were counted only once. The leading ten clones occupy under 3% of the sample.

One collaborating source in Seattle enrolled patients during active infection and followed them longitudinally through the course of disease. Collaborating institutions collected whole blood in K2EDTA tubes following their own protocols. Collaborator samples were shipped for TCRbeta analysis as frozen whole blood, isolated PBMCs, or DNA extracted from either sample type. Sequenced material: peripheral blood. The rearranged segments are TRBV6-5 and TRBJ1-2, and 7 junctional nucleotides match TRBD1. This receptor was taken from a human donor with COVID-19, enrolled during active disease. The donor label of this sample is uncertain. The CDR3 reads CASSFQGGGGYTF. The DNA sequence is as follows: TGTGCCAGCAGTTTCCAGGGGGGAGGTGGCTACACCTTC.